This TCR beta chain was profiled in a study of blood T cell repertoires in COVID-19 (dated by TCRdb to 2019 to 2021). For the study in its entirety: Samples covering the acute and convalescent phases of COVID-19 were provided by collaborators in the United States, Italy and Spain. The samples were drawn from two sources: the first 160 participants of the ongoing ImmuneRACE study, and 1,200 or so subjects contributed by 6 global collaborators. The material from the prospective study consisted of cDNA or gDNA derived from T cells, B-cell-depleted T cells, or PBMCs. A freely available public database, intended as a resource for researchers studying the immune response to SARS-CoV-2, is where the repertoires were released. Where available, HLA class I and class II types were taken from metadata supplied by the sample provider and were not determined by assay-based typing. The dataset comprised deeply sampled blood TCRbeta repertoires from subjects exposed to, actively infected with, or recovered from COVID-19. The sample metadata nearly always contained a de-identified subject ID, COVID-19 status, age in years and sex. Points the paper makes about the study in general: How much clinical and demographic metadata was included differed by source and by participant, and the metadata was provided uncurated.

In the germline V gene (reference sequence), CDR1 corresponds to LNHDA and CDR2 to SQIVND. Relative to germline, V is 4 bases shorter and J is 2 bases shorter, with 8 bases between their ends. Including cysteine and phenylalanine, the CDR3 has 14 amino acids. The only DNA kept is the CDR3, 42 bases in frame from the first base. The immunoSEQ Assay, a bias-controlled multiplex PCR, was used to amplify TCRbeta CDR3 regions from genomic DNA. Per the original workflow: Nucleated cell counts per sample were estimated from amplification of reference gene primers within the assay. Sequence reads were collapsed and filtered to measure the absolute abundance of every unique TCRbeta CDR3 rearrangement. For each sample, productive Simpson clonality was calculated as the square root of Simpson's diversity index across productive rearrangements. As stored in TCRdb, this immuneACCESS dataset retains in-frame rearrangements with V and J assigned. A fraction of the clones does not appear; measured against another copy, unresolved V genes explain less than half of the discrepancy, and the remainder lacks a known reason. V and J calls and clone size follow that table, whereas D and trimming were derived from the DNA. The sample includes a few hundred thousand clones, with 65% to 90% observed a single time. Roughly 5.3% of the sample is taken by the ten largest.

Whole blood was collected in K2EDTA tubes by collaborating institutions according to the institutions' own protocols. Collaborator samples were shipped for TCRbeta analysis as frozen whole blood, isolated PBMCs, or DNA extracted from either sample type. As for this clone: The specificity of this receptor is unknown. Nothing much larger sits one base from this clone, and base qualities are not available.

This chain is built from TRBV19 and TRBJ1-4, and TRBD1 may be the D gene, going by 6 matching bases. The sequenced sample consisted of peripheral blood. The TCR sequence derives from a man aged 50-60 years with active or convalescent COVID-19. The CDR3: CASSSGQTNEKLFF. The DNA sequence is given as TGTGCCAGTAGTAGCGGACAGACTAATGAAAAACTGTTTTTT.